This T cell receptor beta chain was profiled in a study of OX40 agonist ivuxolimab in advanced cancers. About the investigation overall: The costimulatory receptor OX40 (CD134) was targeted by ivuxolimab, a fully human IgG2 agonistic monoclonal antibody. In the dose-escalation cohort, about four fifths of patients were male, and the mean age was around 65 years with a range of roughly 23 to 79. Patients were allowed to have had prior anti-PD-1, anti-PD-L1 or anti-CTLA-4 therapy, and approximately 40% of the dose-escalation patients had been treated with checkpoint inhibitors. Peripheral TCRbeta sequencing was intended to test whether TCR sequence diversity was altered and clonal T-cell expansion was caused by ivuxolimab. Partial responses occurred in three dose-escalation patients, of whom one had hepatocellular carcinoma and two had cutaneous melanoma. The paper reports the monotherapy dose-escalation portion (N of about 47 patients) of the phase I ivuxolimab trial. Intravenous ivuxolimab was administered to patients every 2 weeks at six dose levels: 0.01, 0.1, 0.3, 1.5, 3 and 10 mg/kg. Among the roughly 52 dose-escalation patients, about 20 had hepatocellular carcinoma, 15 melanoma, 9 renal cell carcinoma and 9 head and neck cancer. Overall study results and their limits: At doses from 0.1 to 3.0 mg/kg, clonal expansion was seen in both CD4+ and CD8+ blood T cells between baseline and week 6. Partial responders in the 0.1-3.0 mg/kg groups had among the lowest normalized peripheral clonal expansion, especially among CD8+ T cells. Low levels of normalized T-cell clonal expansion were also seen in some nonresponding patients. The antigen specificity of the clonally expanded peripheral T cells was not determined. After ivuxolimab, expanded clones were on average more numerous among CD8+ T cells than among CD4+ T cells.

The trial excluded patients who had a history of autoimmune disease or were on systemic immunosuppression. Peripheral blood for TCR sequencing was collected from all dose cohorts at baseline, on cycle 4 day 1, and on cycle 7 day 1. The samples were drawn from a first-in-human, open-label, multicenter phase I dose-escalation trial of ivuxolimab. Adults with locally advanced or metastatic melanoma, renal cell carcinoma, hepatocellular carcinoma or head and neck squamous cell carcinoma were enrolled in the trial. Before TCR sequencing, CD4+ T cells and CD8+ T cells from peripheral blood were sorted into separate populations. Genomic DNA was extracted from sorted cells for sequencing of the TCRbeta CDR3 region. The immunoSEQ Assay was used to sequence the TCRbeta CDR3 regions. As stored in TCRdb, this immuneACCESS dataset retains in-frame rearrangements with V and J assigned. A fraction of the clones does not appear; measured against another copy, unresolved V genes explain less than half of the discrepancy, and the remainder lacks a known reason. The sample table contains around 70,000 clones; only one count was recorded for 87% of them. Approximately 2% of the sample lies in the top ten.

From the germline V gene (reference sequence), CDR1 is MNHNY and CDR2 is SVGAGI. From cysteine to phenylalanine, the CDR3 is 14 amino acids long. Of the read, only the CDR3 DNA is kept; its 42 bases are in frame from base 1. V loses 5 bases of germline sequence and J loses 2 bases, and the interval between the two ends is 9 bases. This clone was counted only a few times. No cognate antigen has been identified for it. No clone much larger than this one lies a single base away; base qualities are absent. The rearrangement combines TRBV6-6 with TRBJ2-2, with the D call perhaps TRBD1 or TRBD2, each one matching 5 bases. This sequence originates from an adult with an advanced solid tumor such as melanoma, head and neck, liver or kidney cancer. The sample was CD4+ or CD8+ T cells sorted from blood, taken in a trial of the OX40 agonist ivuxolimab. The DNA sequence follows: TGTGCCAGCAGTGGGACGGTAAACACCGGGGAGCTGTTTTTT. This encodes CASSGTVNTGELFF.